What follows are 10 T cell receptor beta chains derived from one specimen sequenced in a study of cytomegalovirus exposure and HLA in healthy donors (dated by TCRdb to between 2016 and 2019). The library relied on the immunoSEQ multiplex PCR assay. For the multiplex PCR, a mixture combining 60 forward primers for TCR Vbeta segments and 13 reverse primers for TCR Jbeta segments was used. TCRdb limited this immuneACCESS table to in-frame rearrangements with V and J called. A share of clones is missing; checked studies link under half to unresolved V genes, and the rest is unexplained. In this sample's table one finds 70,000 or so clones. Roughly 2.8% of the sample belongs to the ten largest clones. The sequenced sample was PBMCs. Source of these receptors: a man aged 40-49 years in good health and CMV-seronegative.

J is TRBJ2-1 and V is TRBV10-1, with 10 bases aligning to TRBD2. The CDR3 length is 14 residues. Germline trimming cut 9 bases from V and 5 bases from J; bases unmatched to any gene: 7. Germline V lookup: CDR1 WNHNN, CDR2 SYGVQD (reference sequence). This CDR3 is CARLAGGPDNEQFF. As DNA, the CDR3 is TGCGCCAGATTAGCGGGGGGCCCCGACAATGAGCAGTTCTTC.

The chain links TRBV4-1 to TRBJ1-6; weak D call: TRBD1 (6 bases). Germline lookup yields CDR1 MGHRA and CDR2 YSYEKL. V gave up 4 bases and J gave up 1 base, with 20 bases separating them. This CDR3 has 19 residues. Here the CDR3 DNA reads TGCGCCAGCAGCCGAACCAAAACAGGGATCGGGTCCTATAATTCACCCCTCCACTTT. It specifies CASSRTKTGIGSYNSPLHF.

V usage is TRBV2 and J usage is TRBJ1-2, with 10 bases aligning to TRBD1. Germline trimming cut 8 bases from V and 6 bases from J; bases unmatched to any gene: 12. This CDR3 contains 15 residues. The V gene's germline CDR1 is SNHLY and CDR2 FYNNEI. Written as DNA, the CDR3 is TGTGCCAGCCGGATCCGGGTCGGGACAGGGGATGGCTACACCTTC. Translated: CASRIRVGTGDGYTF.

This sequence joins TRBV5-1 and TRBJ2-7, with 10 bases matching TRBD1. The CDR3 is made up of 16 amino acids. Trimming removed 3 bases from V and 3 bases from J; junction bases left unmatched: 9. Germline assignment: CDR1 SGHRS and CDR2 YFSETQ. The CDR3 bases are TGCGCCAGCAGCTCGCAAGACCGGACAGGGGGCTACGAGCAGTACTTC. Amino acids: CASSSQDRTGGYEQYF.

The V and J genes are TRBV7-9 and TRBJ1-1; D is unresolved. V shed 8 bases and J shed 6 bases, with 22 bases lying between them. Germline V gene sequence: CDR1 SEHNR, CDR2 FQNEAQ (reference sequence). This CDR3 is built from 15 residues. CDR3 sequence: CASVPKRRLAAEAFF. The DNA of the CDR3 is TGTGCCAGCGTTCCAAAAAGACGACTGGCCGCTGAAGCTTTCTTT.

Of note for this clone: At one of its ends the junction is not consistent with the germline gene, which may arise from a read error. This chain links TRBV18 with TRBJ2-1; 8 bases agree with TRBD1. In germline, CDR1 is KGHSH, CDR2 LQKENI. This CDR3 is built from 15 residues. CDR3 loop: CASSPAGGSDNEQFF. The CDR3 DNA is TGTGCCAGCTCACCAGCAGGGGGCTCCGACAATGAGCAGTTCTTC. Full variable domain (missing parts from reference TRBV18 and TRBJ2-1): NAGVMQNPRHLVRRRGQEARLRCSPMKGHSHVYWYRQLPEEGLKFMVYLQKENIIDESGMPKERFSAEFPKEGPSILRIQQVVRGDSAAYFCASSPAGGSDNEQFFGPGTRLTVL.

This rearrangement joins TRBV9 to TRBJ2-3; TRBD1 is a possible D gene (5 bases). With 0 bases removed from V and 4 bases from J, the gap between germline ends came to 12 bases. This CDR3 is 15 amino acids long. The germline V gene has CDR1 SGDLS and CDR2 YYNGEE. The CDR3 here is CASSVGQIDPDTQYF. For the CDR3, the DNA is TGTGCCAGCAGCGTAGGACAGATTGACCCAGATACGCAGTATTTT.

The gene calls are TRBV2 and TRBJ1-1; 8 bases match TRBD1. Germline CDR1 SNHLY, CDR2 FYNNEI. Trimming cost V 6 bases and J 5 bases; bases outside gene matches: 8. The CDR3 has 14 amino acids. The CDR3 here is CASRPTGGGTEAFF. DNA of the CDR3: TGTGCCAGCAGACCCACAGGGGGAGGGACTGAAGCTTTCTTT.

CDR3 in DNA: TGTGCCAGCAGCCCGACTGAAGTCTACGAGCAGTACTTC. Its protein product is CASSPTEVYEQYF. V is TRBV6-6 and J is TRBJ2-7; D gene uncertain. The germline V and J ends were trimmed by 6 bases and 3 bases, with 12 bases remaining between them. This CDR3 spans 13 amino acids. CDR1 and CDR2 from the germline V gene are MNHNY and SVGAGI (reference sequence).

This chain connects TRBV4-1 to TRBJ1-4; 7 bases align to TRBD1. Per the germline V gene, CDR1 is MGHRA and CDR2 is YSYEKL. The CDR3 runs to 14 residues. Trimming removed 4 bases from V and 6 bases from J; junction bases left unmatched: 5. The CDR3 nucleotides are TGCGCCAGCAGCCGACAGGGCATGGATGAAAAACTGTTTTTT. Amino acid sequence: CASSRQGMDEKLFF.